This entry is about one T cell receptor (beta chain). Its antigen is not identified. The record originates from a study of graft-versus-host responses after intestinal transplantation. Study-wide background: Among the recipients, transplants were multivisceral, liver-intestinal, or isolated intestinal. The whole recipient group had anti-thymocyte globulin induction followed by tacrolimus and steroids for roughly three years.

Germline CDR1 is GTSNPN and CDR2 is SVGIG (reference sequence). The length of the CDR3 is 11 residues. V was cut by 4 bases and J by 7 bases, with 10 bases left in between. General observations from the study: GvH clones were found in recipient marrow; some appeared first in ileum or blood.

The data were produced by immunoSEQ multiplex PCR, yet TCRdb's version contains in-frame clones alone and is incomplete. The sample gives some 130,000 clones, 80% to 95% of which show up once; over 0.1% is in the top ten. The TCR originated in a human donor who received an intestinal transplant. The sample here was unstimulated CD4+ T cells sorted from spleen or lymph node cells, taken before intestinal transplant. The chain uses TRBV30 and TRBJ1-1, with a tentative D call TRBD1 (6 bases). CDR3 sequence (DNA): TGTGCCTGGATTACAGGGATTGAAGCTTTCTTT. Translation gives CAWITGIEAFF.